These 30 T cell receptor beta chains were sequenced from one sample in a study of Graves' ophthalmopathy and Graves' hyperthyroidism. Amplification of the TCR beta CDR3 regions used RNA transcripts (as template). Amplification began with first-round RT-PCR using HTBI primers, then second-round multiplex PCR was performed. One entry per CDR3 protein, called by TCRdb with MiXCR from the multiplex PCR reads. The repertoire holds hundreds of thousands of distinct CDR3 sequences, with roughly two fifths as singletons. Sequencing was performed on peripheral blood. The receptors here all came from an adult man with Graves' ophthalmopathy.

This clonotype was counted ten times or more. The rearrangement uses TRBV7-2 and TRBJ2-7; TRBD1 matches at 7 bases. V dropped 5 bases and J dropped 4; count of bases not matched to a gene: 5. Germline V gene sequence: CDR1 SGHTA, CDR2 FQGNSA. CDR3 length: 13 residues. DNA of the CDR3: TGTGCCAGCAGCCCCGGGACAGTATACGAGCAGTACTTC. Translation: CASSPGTVYEQYF.

The V and J genes are TRBV29-1 and TRBJ2-7, with 12 positions matching TRBD1. Per the germline V gene, CDR1 is SQVTM and CDR2 is ANQGSEA. The V and J ends lost 8 bases and 9 bases, in that order; junction bases with no gene match: 8. The CDR3 contains 12 residues. The CDR3 region is CSLGTGGAGQYF. The CDR3 DNA is TGCAGCCTCGGGACAGGGGGCGCCGGGCAGTACTTC.

Ten or more counts support this clonotype. This chain connects TRBV27 to TRBJ1-1; D call uncertain. Trimming cost V 6 bases and J 3 bases, with 8 bases left between them. The germline gives CDR1 MNHEY, CDR2 SMNVEV (reference sequence). The CDR3 totals 12 residues. CDR3 sequence reads: CASRASYTEAFF. The DNA of the CDR3 is TGTGCCAGCAGGGCGTCGTACACTGAAGCTTTCTTT.

This clonotype was counted only a few times. The J gene is TRBJ1-4, the V gene TRBV4-1; the D is unclear. The germline CDR1 and CDR2 sequences are MGHRA and YSYEKL. With 5 bases removed from V and 8 bases from J, the gap between germline ends came to 15 bases. The CDR3 runs to 14 residues. This CDR3 reads CASSFLVEREKLFF. CDR3 nucleotide sequence: TGCGCCAGCAGCTTCCTGGTGGAGAGGGAAAAACTGTTTTTT.

The chain recombines TRBV19 with TRBJ1-3; D gene ambiguous. Germline CDR1 LNHDA, CDR2 SQIVND (reference sequence). Between the trimmed V and J ends, which lost 1 base and 0 bases, there was a span of 7 bases. The CDR3 consists of 15 residues. CDR3 DNA: TGTGCCAGTAGTATAGCAGCTACCTCTGGAAACACCATATATTTT. Residues: CASSIAATSGNTIYF.

This clonotype was detected only a few times. The J gene is TRBJ2-7, the V gene TRBV7-3; TRBD1 agrees at 12 bases. Germline V gives CDR1 SGHTA, CDR2 FQGTGA. CDR3 length equals 15 residues. J gave up 9 bases and V 4 bases, and 10 bases lay outside the gene matches. The DNA of the CDR3 is TGTGCCAGCAGCTCCTTACCGGGACAGGGGGCACTGCAGTACTTC. This encodes CASSSLPGQGALQYF.

Ten or more counts support this clonotype. This chain connects TRBV13 to TRBJ2-7, with D possibly called TRBD1 or TRBD2 (5 bases each). V gave up 5 bases and J gave up 3 bases, with 14 bases separating them. Per germline, CDR1 PRHDT and CDR2 FYEKMQ (reference sequence). This CDR3 has 14 amino acids. This CDR3 is CASSIRDGLYEQYF. The CDR3 nucleotides are TGTGCCAGCAGCATTCGGGACGGACTCTACGAGCAGTACTTC.

This clonotype was found many times. The genes are TRBV19 and TRBJ2-5, with a weak D call TRBD1 (5 bases). The CDR3 is made up of 14 amino acids. Germline CDR1 LNHDA, CDR2 SQIVND (reference sequence). V lost 9 bases to trimming and J lost 0 bases, with 14 bases between them. CDR3 in amino acids: CASSPDSYQETQYF. The CDR3 DNA reads as TGTGCCAGCAGTCCAGACAGCTACCAAGAGACCCAGTACTTC.

The V and J genes are TRBV20-1 and TRBJ2-2; 10 nucleotides match TRBD1. The CDR3 is 16 residues long. The germline V gene encodes CDR1 DFQATT and CDR2 SNEGSKA (reference sequence). J gave up 1 base and V 3 bases, and 5 bases lay outside the gene matches. DNA for the CDR3: TGCAGTGCTAGCAGACAGGGGGCGAGGAACACCGGGGAGCTGTTTTTT. Its protein product is CSASRQGARNTGELFF.

The table lists this clonotype with many counts. The chain has TRBV6-1 and TRBJ1-5, with a possible D match to TRBD1 (5 bases). V lost 8 bases to trimming and J lost 0 bases, with 11 bases between them. CDR1 is MNHNS, CDR2 SASEGT, per germline. This CDR3 has 14 residues. The CDR3 spells CASRQTVSNQPQHF. CDR3 DNA sequence: TGTGCCAGCCGTCAGACAGTTAGCAATCAGCCCCAGCATTTT.

This chain uses TRBV5-5 with TRBJ1-2, with D tentatively TRBD1 (5 bases). CDR1 SGHKS and CDR2 YYEKEE come from the germline V gene (reference sequence). V was shortened by 4 bases and J by 4 bases, with 14 bases between the two germline ends. The CDR3 is made up of 14 amino acids. The CDR3 spells CASSRTTGGYGYTF. CDR3 nucleotides: TGTGCCAGCAGCAGGACGACGGGGGGCTATGGCTACACCTTC.

J is TRBJ1-6 and V is TRBV7-2; 9 bases fit TRBD1. The J segment lost 17 bases and the V segment lost 5 bases, leaving 10 bases of the junction unmatched. Germline V gene lookup returns CDR1 SGHTA and CDR2 FQGNSA. The CDR3 contains 13 residues. The CDR3 protein is CASSQNRGRIIHF. DNA of the CDR3: TGTGCCAGCAGCCAAAACAGGGGGCGGATTATCCACTTT. Complete variable domain (other parts from reference TRBV7-2 and TRBJ1-6): GAGVSQSPSNKVTEKGKDVELRCDPISGHTALYWYRQSLGQGLEFLIYFQGNSAPDKSGLPSDRFSAERTGGSVSTLTIQRTQQEDSAVYLCASSQNRGRIIHFGNGTRLTVT.

The J gene is TRBJ2-1, the V gene TRBV5-1; 9 positions agree with TRBD2. V was clipped by 2 bases and J by 7 bases; unmatched bases: 7. The CDR3 length is 15 residues. Germline values: CDR1 SGHRS, CDR2 YFSETQ. DNA for the CDR3: TGCGCCAGCAGCTTCAATAGCGGGGGAGTGAATGAGCAGTTCTTC. As protein: CASSFNSGGVNEQFF.

The chain employs TRBV7-9 and TRBJ1-4, with D perhaps matching TRBD1 (6 bases). This CDR3 contains 15 residues. Germline V CDR1 and CDR2: SEHNR, FQNEAQ (reference sequence). V lost 4 bases, J lost 5 bases, and 14 bases lay in between. The CDR3 here is CASSSGGANNEKLFF. The CDR3 bases are TGTGCCAGCAGCTCCGGGGGGGCTAACAATGAAAAACTGTTTTTT. Combining the CDR3 with reference TRBV7-9 and TRBJ1-4 gives the whole variable domain DTGVSQNPRHKITKRGQNVTFRCDPISEHNRLYWYRQTLGQGPEFLTYFQNEAQLEKSRLLSDRFSAERPKGSFSTLEIQRTEQGDSAMYLCASSSGGANNEKLFFGSGTQLSVL.

As to this clonotype: Being one base from a much bigger clone, this may be a read error. V usage is TRBV10-3 and J usage is TRBJ2-5; D unclear. The germline gives CDR1 ENHRY, CDR2 SYGVKD. The CDR3 has 14 amino acids. This chain's CDR3 is CASSAAPLSETQYF. The CDR3 bases are TGTGCCAGCAGTGCTGCACCACTCTCGGAAACCCAGTACTTC.

This clonotype was detected ten times or more. V and J are TRBV6-2 or TRBV6-3 and TRBJ1-1; D might be TRBD1 (5 bases). Trimming cost V 2 bases and J 2 bases, with 6 bases left between them. CDR1 and CDR2 (germline): MNHEY, SVGEGT. This CDR3 spans 13 amino acids. This CDR3 is CASSYRDNTEAFF. In DNA form, the CDR3 reads TGTGCCAGCAGTTACCGGGACAACACTGAAGCTTTCTTT.

The chain couples TRBV2 to TRBJ2-3; D unresolved. Germline V CDR1 and CDR2: SNHLY, FYNNEI. The CDR3 covers 11 residues. The V gene lost 3 bases and the J gene lost 3 bases, with 1 base spanning the gap. Written as DNA, the CDR3 is TGTGCCAGCAGTGATACAGATACGCAGTATTTT. Encoded protein: CASSDTDTQYF.

This clonotype was seen many times. The rearrangement uses TRBV7-2 and TRBJ1-2; no clear D. The CDR3 loop spans 15 amino acids. CDR1 SGHTA and CDR2 FQGNSA come from the germline V gene. The ends were cut back, 5 bases at V and 7 bases at J, with 20 bases in the middle. CDR3 loop: CASSLRLGELGGYTF. CDR3 nucleotide sequence: TGTGCCAGCAGCCTAAGGCTTGGTGAATTGGGTGGCTACACCTTC.

This clonotype was detected ten times or more. In DNA form, the CDR3 reads TGCAGTGCTCATCCGAGGAACTATGGCTACACCTTC. Its protein is CSAHPRNYGYTF. The chain joins TRBV20-1 to TRBJ1-2; unclear D gene. The CDR3 has 12 amino acids. Germline loops: CDR1 DFQATT, CDR2 SNEGSKA (reference sequence). Trimming cost V 5 bases and J 2 bases, with 9 bases left between them.

Worth noting for this clonotype: The junction departs from germline at one end; a sequencing error may be responsible. The chain employs TRBV7-9 and TRBJ2-5; no clear D. Germline V gives CDR1 SEHNR, CDR2 FQNEAQ (reference sequence). The CDR3 is 12 residues long. The CDR3: CVSSLSQETQYF. CDR3 DNA: TGTGTCAGCAGCTTGTCCCAAGAGACCCAGTACTTC. The complete variable domain, with remaining parts taken from reference TRBV7-9 and TRBJ2-5, reads DTGVSQNPRHKITKRGQNVTFRCDPISEHNRLYWYRQTLGQGPEFLTYFQNEAQLEKSRLLSDRFSAERPKGSFSTLEIQRTEQGDSAMYLCVSSLSQETQYFGPGTRLLVL.

This clonotype was observed many times. The genes are TRBV2 and TRBJ2-5, with D perhaps assigned TRBD1 or TRBD2 (5 bases each). V shed 4 bases and J shed 1 base, with 16 bases lying between them. This CDR3 is built from 16 residues. CDR1 is SNHLY, CDR2 FYNNEI, per germline. This CDR3 reads CASSGSASGRQETQYF. The CDR3 coding sequence is TGTGCCAGCAGTGGATCCGCCTCGGGGCGCCAAGAGACCCAGTACTTC.

V gene TRBV12-3 or TRBV12-4 combines with J gene TRBJ1-1, with 9 bases that match TRBD1. V shed 6 bases and J 10 bases; nucleotides not matched to a gene: 12. The CDR3 covers 14 residues. For the CDR3, the DNA is TGTGCCAGCAGACGGACAGGGGAGGGTCGATCAGCTTTCTTT. Translation gives CASRRTGEGRSAFF.

The chain employs TRBV5-1 and TRBJ1-1; the match to TRBD1 covers 12 bases. The CDR3 has 18 amino acids. Germline-derived CDR1 and CDR2 are SGHRS and YFSETQ. V was clipped by 3 bases and J by 6 bases; unmatched bases: 15. The CDR3 DNA is TGCGCCAGCAGCTCTCACCGGGACAGGGGGCTTGGAGTCGCTGAAGCTTTCTTT. Protein product: CASSSHRDRGLGVAEAFF.

The rearrangement joins TRBV2 to TRBJ1-2; D remains ambiguous. This CDR3 has 12 residues. Germline V gene data show CDR1 as SNHLY and CDR2 as FYNNEI. This CDR3 is CARLQANYGYTF. CDR3 in DNA: TGTGCTAGATTGCAGGCAAACTATGGCTACACCTTC.

The CDR3 coding sequence is TGTGCCAGCAGCTCCCTCGACAGGGGGGTGAACACTGAAGCTTTCTTT. Its translation is CASSSLDRGVNTEAFF. The V call is TRBV7-2, the J call TRBJ1-1, with 9 nucleotides matching TRBD1. Per the germline V gene, CDR1 is SGHTA and CDR2 is FQGNSA. V lost 4 bases, J lost 0 bases, and 6 bases stayed unmatched. The CDR3 is 16 residues long.

This clonotype was seen ten or more times. V gene TRBV7-9 combines with J gene TRBJ2-5; TRBD2 is a possible D gene (6 bases). The CDR3 has 14 amino acids. Germline lookup yields CDR1 SEHNR and CDR2 FQNEAQ (reference sequence). Trimming removed 1 base at V and 5 bases at J, with 11 bases between. In nucleotides, the CDR3 is TGTGCCAGCAGCTTAGTGCGGGGATTCGAGACCCAGTACTTC. Amino acids: CASSLVRGFETQYF.

The table lists this clonotype with many counts. V is TRBV12-3 or TRBV12-4 and J is TRBJ2-5; a possible D gene is TRBD2 (6 bases). V lost 3 bases, J lost 7 bases, and 12 bases lay in between. CDR3 length equals 13 residues. The CDR3 DNA is TGTGCCAGCAGTTTGGAGCGGAGGGGGACCCAGTACTTC. It is translated as CASSLERRGTQYF.

J is TRBJ1-6 and V is TRBV10-3; 9 bases agree with TRBD1. There are 14 residues in the CDR3. CDR1 is ENHRY, CDR2 SYGVKD, per germline. Trimming at V came to 2 bases and at J to 9 bases, leaving 2 bases not matched to a gene. The CDR3 DNA follows: TGTGCCATCAGTGAGGAGACAGGGGGTTCACCCCTCCACTTT. Translating it yields CAISEETGGSPLHF.

This clonotype came up a few times. The chain carries TRBV2 and TRBJ2-7, with D hard to call. Trimming left V 8 bases short and J 4 bases short, with 9 bases between. The length of the CDR3 is 11 residues. Looked up from germline, CDR1 is SNHLY and CDR2 is FYNNEI. The CDR3 coding sequence is TGTGCCAGCCCGGATTCATACGAGCAGTACTTC. This translates into CASPDSYEQYF. Supplemented by reference TRBV2 and TRBJ2-7, the full variable domain reads EPEVTQTPSHQVTQMGQEVILRCVPISNHLYFYWYRQILGQKVEFLVSFYNNEISEKSEIFDDQFSVERPDGSNFTLKIRSTKLEDSAMYFCASPDSYEQYFGPGTRLTVT.

The V and J genes are TRBV4-1 and TRBJ2-5, with unresolved D. Germline CDR1 reads MGHRA; CDR2 reads YSYEKL. This CDR3 region has 14 residues. Trimming took 4 bases from V and 5 from J, leaving 14 bases between them. The CDR3 spells CASSPVGVSETQYF. CDR3 sequence (DNA): TGCGCCAGCAGCCCAGTAGGCGTTTCCGAGACCCAGTACTTC.